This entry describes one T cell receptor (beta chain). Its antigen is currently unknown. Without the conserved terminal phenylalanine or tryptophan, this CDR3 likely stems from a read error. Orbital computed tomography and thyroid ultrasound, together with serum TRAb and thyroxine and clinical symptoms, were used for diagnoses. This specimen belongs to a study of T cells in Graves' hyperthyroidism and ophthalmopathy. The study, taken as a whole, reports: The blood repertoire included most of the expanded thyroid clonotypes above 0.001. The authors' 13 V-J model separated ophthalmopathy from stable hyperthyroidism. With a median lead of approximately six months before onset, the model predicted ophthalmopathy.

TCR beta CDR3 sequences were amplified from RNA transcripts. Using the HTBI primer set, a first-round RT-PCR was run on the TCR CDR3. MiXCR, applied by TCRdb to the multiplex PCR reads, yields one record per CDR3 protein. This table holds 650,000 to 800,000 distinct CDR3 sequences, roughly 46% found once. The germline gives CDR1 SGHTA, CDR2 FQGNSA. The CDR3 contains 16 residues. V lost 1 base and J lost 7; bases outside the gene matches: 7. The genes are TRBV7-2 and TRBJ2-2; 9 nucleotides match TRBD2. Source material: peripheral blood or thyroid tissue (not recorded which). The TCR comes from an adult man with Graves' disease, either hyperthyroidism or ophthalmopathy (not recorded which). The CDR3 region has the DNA TGTGCCAGCAGCTTAGTCCACCTAGCGGGGAACGGGGAGCTGTTTTGT. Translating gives CASSLVHLAGNGELFC.